This note documents a single T cell receptor beta chain sequence. The data originate from a study of blood T cell repertoires in COVID-19. Study-level background: Samples taken during acute and convalescent COVID-19 were collected in the United States, Italy and Spain. T cells, B-cell-depleted T cells, or PBMCs provided the cDNA or gDNA that served as material.

V gave up 5 bases and J gave up 0 bases; unmatched junction bases: 7. The CDR3 sequence is 15 residues long. Germline values: CDR1 MGHDK, CDR2 SYGVNS. Source study methods: Reference gene primer amplification gave estimated nucleated cell counts. The repertoire was sequenced with immunoSEQ multiplex PCR; TCRdb's copy has only in-frame clones and lacks some. The V and J calls and clone size come from that table; D and trimming were worked out from the DNA. Here the sample spans about 200,000 clones, around 84% being singletons. The V and J genes are TRBV25-1 and TRBJ2-7, with 7 bases identical to TRBD2. The TCR sequence derives from a man aged 55 to 69 with acute or convalescent COVID-19. The sample was peripheral blood. In DNA, the CDR3 is TGTGCCAGCAGTAAGCGGGACGGTGCCTCCTACGAGCAGTACTTC. It encodes CASSKRDGASYEQYF.